This T cell receptor (beta chain) was captured in a study of T cell repertoires in cytomegalovirus infection. At the level of the study: HLA-B-restricted CMV epitopes that are well studied, plus recently identified HLA-C-restricted ones, were used by the study. It was the public TCR beta signatures that indicated both CMV infection and matching HLA type.

Per germline, CDR1 SGHRS and CDR2 YFSETQ. This CDR3 has 16 amino acids. The germline V and J ends were trimmed by 0 bases and 2 bases, with 12 bases remaining between them. This clonotype was found a few times. Its target is unknown. Findings and caveats of the study: Carriage of CMV together with the relevant HLA was identifiable through cumulative public TCR beta family frequency. Dominating the ex vivo response were TCR beta clonotypes that were CMV-specific and HLA-C-restricted.

Via MiXCR, TCRdb re-called the reads, giving one row per CDR3 protein. The table has about 900,000 distinct CDR3 sequences, around 30% seen once. The sample consisted of cultured CD8+ T cells from PBMCs, taken from culture after CMV antigen stimulation. The receptor comes from a human donor in good health (CMV status not recorded). Some clones in this sample may be carry-over from other donors' samples. The chain is built from TRBV5-1 and TRBJ1-5; tentatively, D is TRBD1 (6 bases). For the CDR3, the DNA is TGCGCCAGCAGCTTGGGGGGACACCCTGGCAATCAGCCCCAGCATTTT. It is translated as CASSLGGHPGNQPQHF.